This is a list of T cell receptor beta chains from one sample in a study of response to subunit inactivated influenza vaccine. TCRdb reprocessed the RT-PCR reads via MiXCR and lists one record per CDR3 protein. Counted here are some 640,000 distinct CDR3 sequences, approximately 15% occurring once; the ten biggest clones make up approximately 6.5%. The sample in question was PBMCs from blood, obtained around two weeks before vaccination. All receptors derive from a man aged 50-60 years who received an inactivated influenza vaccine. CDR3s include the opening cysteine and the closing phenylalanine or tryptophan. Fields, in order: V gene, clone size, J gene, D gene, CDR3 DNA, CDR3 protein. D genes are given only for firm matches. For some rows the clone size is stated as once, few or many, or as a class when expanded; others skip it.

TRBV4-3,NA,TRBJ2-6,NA,TGCGCCAGCAGCCAAGGGGACTCTGGGGCCAACGTCCTGACTTTC,CASSQGDSGANVLTF
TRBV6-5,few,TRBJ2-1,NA,TGTGCCAGCAGTTACTCGAACCCGGGCGCCCACAATGAGCAGTTCTTC,CASSYSNPGAHNEQFF
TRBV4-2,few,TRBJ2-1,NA,TGTGCCAGCAGCCCGAGCCTAGCAGAGCCCTCCTACAATGAGCAGTTCTTC,CASSPSLAEPSYNEQFF
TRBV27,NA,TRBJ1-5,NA,TGTGCCAGCAGCTATGGGGGGGGTCAGCCCCAGCATTTT,CASSYGGGQPQHF
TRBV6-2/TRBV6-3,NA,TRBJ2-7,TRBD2,TGTGCCAGCTTCGGGACTAGCGACTCCTACGAGCAGTACTTC,CASFGTSDSYEQYF
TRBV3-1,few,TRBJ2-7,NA,TGTGCCAGCAGCCAATTCCCCGCTTACGAGCAGTACTTC,CASSQFPAYEQYF
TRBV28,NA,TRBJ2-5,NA,TGTGCCAGCGGCCCCGGGGTGCGGGGACTTCTCGAGACCCAGTACTTC,CASGPGVRGLLETQYF
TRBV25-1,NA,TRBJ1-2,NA,TGTGCCAGCAGTGAATCTCAGGGGGGCTACACCTTC,CASSESQGGYTF
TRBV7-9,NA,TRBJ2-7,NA,TGTGCCAGCAGCTTATACAGGGACTGGAACTACGAGCAGTACTTC,CASSLYRDWNYEQYF
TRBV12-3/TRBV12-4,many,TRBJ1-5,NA,TGTGCCAGCAGCTTAGGGTATAATCAGCCCCAGCATTTT,CASSLGYNQPQHF
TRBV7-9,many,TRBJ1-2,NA,TGTGCCAGCAGCTTAACAAGTGGGCCCCTCTACACCTTC,CASSLTSGPLYTF
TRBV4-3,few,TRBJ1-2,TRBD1,TGCGCCAGCAGCCCCGGGGACAGGGTTCCCACTAACTATGGCTACACCTTC,CASSPGDRVPTNYGYTF
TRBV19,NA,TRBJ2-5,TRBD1,TGTGCCAGTAGTATAGATCGATCCCTCGACAGGGGGAGGGAAGAGACCCAGTACTTC,CASSIDRSLDRGREETQYF
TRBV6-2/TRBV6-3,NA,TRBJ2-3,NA,TGTGCCAGCAGTTACTCGAAGGGGATCACAGATACGCAGTATTTT,CASSYSKGITDTQYF
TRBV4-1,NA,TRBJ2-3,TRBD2,TGCGCCAGCAGCCAACCGGGACTAGCGGGAGGGCGACGTTTTACAGATACGCAGTATTTT,CASSQPGLAGGRRFTDTQYF
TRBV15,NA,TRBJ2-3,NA,TGTGCCACCAGGGCGGGGCACGGGACAGGCACAGATACGCAGTATTTT,CATRAGHGTGTDTQYF
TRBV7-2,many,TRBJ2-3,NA,TGTGCCAGCAGCTTATCCGGCCCCAGGGGTCCAGATACGCAGTATTTT,CASSLSGPRGPDTQYF
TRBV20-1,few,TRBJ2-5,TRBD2,TGCAGTGCTTGGCGAGCGGGAAATCAAGAGACCCAGTACTTC,CSAWRAGNQETQYF
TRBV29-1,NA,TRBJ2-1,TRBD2,TGCAGCACCGACCGGCTAGCGGGAGATGAGCAGTTCTTC,CSTDRLAGDEQFF
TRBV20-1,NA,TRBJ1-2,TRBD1,TGCAGTGCTCCTCCCGGGACAGGGGGTTATGGCTACACCTTC,CSAPPGTGGYGYTF
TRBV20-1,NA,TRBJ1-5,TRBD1,TGCAGTGCTAGGGACAGGAGCCTCAATCAGCCCCAGCATTTT,CSARDRSLNQPQHF
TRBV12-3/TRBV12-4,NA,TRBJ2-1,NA,TGTGCCAGCACCCCGACCCCGGGCGGTGAGCAGTTCTTC,CASTPTPGGEQFF
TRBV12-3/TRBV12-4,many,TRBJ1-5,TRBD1,TGTGCCAGCAGCGGACAGGGAAGGCAGCCCCAGCATTTT,CASSGQGRQPQHF
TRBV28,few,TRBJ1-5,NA,TGTGCCAGCAGGGCCGACTTGGGCAATCAGCCCCAGCATTTT,CASRADLGNQPQHF
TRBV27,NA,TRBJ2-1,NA,TGTGCCAGCAGTTTAATAAAGGGACAATACAATGAGCAGTTCTTC,CASSLIKGQYNEQFF
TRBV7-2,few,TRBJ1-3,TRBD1,TGTGCCAGCAGCCTCCGGACAGGGCGGAACACCATATATTTT,CASSLRTGRNTIYF
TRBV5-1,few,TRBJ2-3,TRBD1,TGCGCCAGCAGCTTGGCCGACAGGGGGCGGGATACGCAGTATTTT,CASSLADRGRDTQYF
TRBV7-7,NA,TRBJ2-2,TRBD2,TGTGCTAGCAGCTTAGAGCGGGGCGCCGGGGAGCTGTTTTTT,CASSLERGAGELFF
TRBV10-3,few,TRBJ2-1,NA,TGTGCCATCAGTCCGGGGAAGGGAGTTGCCTACAATGAGCAGTTCTTC,CAISPGKGVAYNEQFF
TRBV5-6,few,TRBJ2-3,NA,TGTGCCAGCAGCTTATTGACTAGATGGACAGATACGCAGTATTTT,CASSLLTRWTDTQYF
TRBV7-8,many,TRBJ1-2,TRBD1,TGTGCCAGCAGCGGCAGGGGGCTGGGAGGCTACACCTTC,CASSGRGLGGYTF
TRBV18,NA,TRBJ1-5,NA,TGTGCCAGCTCACAAGAAAAGATAAGCAATCAGCCCCAGCATTTT,CASSQEKISNQPQHF
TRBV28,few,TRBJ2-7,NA,TGTGCCAGCAGTTTAATACAGCCTGCCTACGAGCAGTACTTC,CASSLIQPAYEQYF
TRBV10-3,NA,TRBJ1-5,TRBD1,TGTGCCATCAGTCTTTGGACAGGCCGGGATCAGCCCCAGCATTTT,CAISLWTGRDQPQHF
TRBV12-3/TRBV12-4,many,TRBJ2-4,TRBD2,TGTGCCAGCAGTCTAGCGGGGGGGAAAAACATTCAGTACTTC,CASSLAGGKNIQYF
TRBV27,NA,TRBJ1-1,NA,TGTGCCAGCATAGCCGATGGTGAAGCTTTCTTT,CASIADGEAFF
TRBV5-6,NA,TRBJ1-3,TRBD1,TGTGCCAGCAGCTTGCTCGCAGGGGGGACTGGAAACACCATATATTTT,CASSLLAGGTGNTIYF
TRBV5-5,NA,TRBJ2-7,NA,TGTGCCAGCAGCTTCTTCAGAAACTACGAGCAGTACTTC,CASSFFRNYEQYF
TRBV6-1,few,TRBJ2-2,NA,TGTGCCAGCAAACCGGGACCTTTCAACACCGGGGAGCTGTTTTTT,CASKPGPFNTGELFF
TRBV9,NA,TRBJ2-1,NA,TGTGCCAGCGGAGTGGCGCCCGATTACAATGAGCAGTTCTTC,CASGVAPDYNEQFF
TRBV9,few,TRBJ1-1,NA,TGTGCCAGCAGCGTAAGCCCAGGGCGGAACACTGAAGCTTTCTTT,CASSVSPGRNTEAFF
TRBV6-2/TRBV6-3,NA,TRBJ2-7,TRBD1,TGTGCCAGCAGTTACTCGAAAGGGACAGCATTATACGAGCAGTACTTC,CASSYSKGTALYEQYF
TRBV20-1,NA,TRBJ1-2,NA,TGCAGTGCTAGAGATGTCGTAAACTATGGCTACACCTTC,CSARDVVNYGYTF
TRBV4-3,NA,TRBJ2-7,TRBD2,TGCGCCAGCAGCCCGACCCCGGGTAGCGGGACCTACGAGCAGTACTTC,CASSPTPGSGTYEQYF
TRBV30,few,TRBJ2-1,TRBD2,TGTGCCTGGACCGTCGGACTAGCGCGCAATGAGCAGTTCTTC,CAWTVGLARNEQFF
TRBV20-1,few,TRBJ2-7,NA,TGCAGTGCTAGAGGCACGGGAGCAACCTACGAGCAGTACTTC,CSARGTGATYEQYF